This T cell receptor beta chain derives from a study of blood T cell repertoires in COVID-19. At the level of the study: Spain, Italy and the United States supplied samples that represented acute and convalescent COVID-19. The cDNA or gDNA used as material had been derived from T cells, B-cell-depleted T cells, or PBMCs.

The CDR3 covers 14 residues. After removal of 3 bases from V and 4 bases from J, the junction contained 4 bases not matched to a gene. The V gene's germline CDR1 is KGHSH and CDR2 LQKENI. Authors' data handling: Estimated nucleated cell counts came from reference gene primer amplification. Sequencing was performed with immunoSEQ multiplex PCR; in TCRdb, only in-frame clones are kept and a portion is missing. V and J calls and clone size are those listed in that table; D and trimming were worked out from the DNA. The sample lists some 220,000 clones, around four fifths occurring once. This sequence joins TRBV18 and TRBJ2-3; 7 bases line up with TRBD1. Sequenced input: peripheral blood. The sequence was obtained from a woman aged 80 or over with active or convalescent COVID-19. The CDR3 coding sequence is TGTGCCAGCTCACCCCGCGACAGGGCAGATACGCAGTATTTT. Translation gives CASSPRDRADTQYF.